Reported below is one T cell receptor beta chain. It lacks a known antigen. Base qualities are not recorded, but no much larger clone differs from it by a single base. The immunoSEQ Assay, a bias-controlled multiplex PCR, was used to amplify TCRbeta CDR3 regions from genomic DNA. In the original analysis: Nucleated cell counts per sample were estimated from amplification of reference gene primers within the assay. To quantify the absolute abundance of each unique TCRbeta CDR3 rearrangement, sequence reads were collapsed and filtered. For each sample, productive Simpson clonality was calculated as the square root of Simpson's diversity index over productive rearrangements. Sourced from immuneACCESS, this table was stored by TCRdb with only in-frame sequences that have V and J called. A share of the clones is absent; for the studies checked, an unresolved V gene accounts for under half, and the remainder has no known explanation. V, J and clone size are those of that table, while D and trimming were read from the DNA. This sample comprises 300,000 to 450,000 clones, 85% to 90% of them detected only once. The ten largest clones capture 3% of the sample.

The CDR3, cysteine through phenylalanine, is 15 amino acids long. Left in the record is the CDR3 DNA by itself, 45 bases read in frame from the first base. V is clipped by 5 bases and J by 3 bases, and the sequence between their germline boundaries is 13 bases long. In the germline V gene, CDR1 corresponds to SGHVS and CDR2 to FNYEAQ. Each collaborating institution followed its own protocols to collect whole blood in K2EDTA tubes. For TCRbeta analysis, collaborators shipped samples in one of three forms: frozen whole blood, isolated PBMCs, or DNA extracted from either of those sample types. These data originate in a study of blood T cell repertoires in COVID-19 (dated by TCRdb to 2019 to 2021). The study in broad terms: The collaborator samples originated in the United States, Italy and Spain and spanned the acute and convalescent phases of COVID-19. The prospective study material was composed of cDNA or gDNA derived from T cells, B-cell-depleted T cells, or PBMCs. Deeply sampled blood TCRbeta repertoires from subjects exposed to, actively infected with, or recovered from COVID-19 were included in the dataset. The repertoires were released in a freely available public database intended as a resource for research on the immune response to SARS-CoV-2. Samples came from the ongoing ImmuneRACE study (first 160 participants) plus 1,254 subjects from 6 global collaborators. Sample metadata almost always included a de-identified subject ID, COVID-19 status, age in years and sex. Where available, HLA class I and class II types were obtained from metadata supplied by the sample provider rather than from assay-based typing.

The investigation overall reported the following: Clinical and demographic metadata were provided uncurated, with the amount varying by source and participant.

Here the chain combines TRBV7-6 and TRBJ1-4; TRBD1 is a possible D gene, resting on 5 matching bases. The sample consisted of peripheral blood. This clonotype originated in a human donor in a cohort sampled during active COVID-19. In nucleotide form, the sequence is TGTGCCAGCAGCCACAACCCAGGGTCTAATGAAAAACTGTTTTTT. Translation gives CASSHNPGSNEKLFF.